This paragraph covers one T cell receptor (beta chain) sequence. The antigen is undetermined. TCRdb passed the 5' RACE reads through MiXCR, listing each CDR3 protein once. The sample holds just over 300,000 distinct CDR3 sequences; 19% are singletons and the top ten take 21%. CDR3 length equals 13 residues. Germline CDR1 is DFQATT and CDR2 is SNEGSKA (reference sequence). V was pared by 5 bases and J by 5 bases, with 3 bases of the junction left unmatched. These data come from a study of T-cell memory formation after mild COVID-19. Study results and caveats: CD4+ contracting clones were found mainly in CM and EM, and CD8+ ones in EMRA. A balance of CD4 and CD8 characterized clones contracting day 15 to 85, whereas later expanders leaned CD4+. Some clones that responded turned up in pre-infection memory, which suggests that cross-reactive memory joined in.

This sequence was found in a man between 18 and 35 years old who had mild COVID-19 (a few samples of this study predate the infection). Cell type and time point are not known. The sample consisted of PBMCs or a T cell subset sorted from them (not recorded which). The genes are TRBV20-1 and TRBJ2-3; 11 bases agree with TRBD2. CDR3 in amino acids: CSAPTSGEDTQYF. CDR3 DNA: TGCAGTGCTCCGACTAGCGGGGAAGATACGCAGTATTTT.